This record looks at one TCR beta chain sequence and its context. Its antigen is still unknown. This specimen comes from a study of cytomegalovirus exposure and HLA in healthy donors. The study, taken as a whole, reports: V- and J-gene trimming of TCR beta was linked (in a later analysis) to a missense DCLRE1C variant. According to a later analysis, most TCR beta chains associated with CMV appeared HLA-restricted. The authors confirmed in vitro that a few CMV-associated chains were specific for CMV antigens.

The germline gives CDR1 MDHEN, CDR2 SYDVKM. Trimming cost V 5 bases and J 1 base, with 9 bases left between them. The CDR3 covers 14 residues. The PCR contained 60 Vbeta and 13 Jbeta primers. Using immunoSEQ multiplex PCR, the repertoire was profiled, and TCRdb retains in-frame clones only, with some absent. The sample holds 40,000 to 45,000 clones, around two thirds seen once. The gene calls are TRBV28 and TRBJ1-3, with D perhaps TRBD1 (5 bases). Sequenced material: PBMCs. This sequence originates from a human donor in good health. The CDR3 DNA sequence: TGTGCCAGCAGTCCCGGGACTTCTGGAAACACCATATATTTT. Its translation: CASSPGTSGNTIYF.